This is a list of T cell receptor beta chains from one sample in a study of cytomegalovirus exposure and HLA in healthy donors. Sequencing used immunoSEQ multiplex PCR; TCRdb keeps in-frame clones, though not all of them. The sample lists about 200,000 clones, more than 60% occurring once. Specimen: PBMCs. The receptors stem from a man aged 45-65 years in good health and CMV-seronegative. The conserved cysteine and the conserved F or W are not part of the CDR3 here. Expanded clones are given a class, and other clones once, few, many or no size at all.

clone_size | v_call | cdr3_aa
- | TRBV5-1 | ASRDTSGGAETQY
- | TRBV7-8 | ASSLAGTGALYEQY
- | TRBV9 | ASSVELAGGTDTQY
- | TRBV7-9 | ASNHGGGYT
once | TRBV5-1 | ASSGGQLNTEAF
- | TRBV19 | ASSDSGYSSYNEQF
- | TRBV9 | ASSPAGTYEQY
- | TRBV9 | ASSASGSHNEQY
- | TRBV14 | ASSLDGPWSGGRNTEAF
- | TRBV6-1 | ASKSSGTYEQY
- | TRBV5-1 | ASSAGTGASEQY
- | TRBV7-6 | ASTSSAGSITGELF
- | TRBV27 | ASSLYPAGRDEQF
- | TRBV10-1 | ASSTSGQETQY
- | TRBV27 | ASSLRIGVPYEQY
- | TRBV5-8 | ASSDGQGGFQETQY
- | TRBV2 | ASSEIAATIPYNEQF
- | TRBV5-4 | ASSLALANDEQF
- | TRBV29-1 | SVEGHPNTEAF
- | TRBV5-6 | ASSQNEQF
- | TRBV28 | ASSLTGGDNEKLF
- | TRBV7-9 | ASSLVGASYEQY
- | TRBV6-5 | ASSRGNQPQH
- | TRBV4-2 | ASSQDLEGARSGYT
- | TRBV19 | ASSMFLSDTQY
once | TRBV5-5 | ASSFRWGDYGYT
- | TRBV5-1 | ASSTTGVEEKLF
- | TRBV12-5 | ASGRTGHNEQF
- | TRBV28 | ASSWVGDSGANVLT
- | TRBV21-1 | ASSTYTKIWGQEAYEQY
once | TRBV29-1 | SVGKKGGGEKLF
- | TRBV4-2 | ASSQGGGTGDQPQH
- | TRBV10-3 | AISPGLAGGEQY
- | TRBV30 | AWSQAGGLKEQF
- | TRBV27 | ASSLIAGDMNEQF
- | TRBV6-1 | ASSPSGVGDGQY
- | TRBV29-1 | SAPRALGAEAF
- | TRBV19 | ASGKQGWMNTEAF
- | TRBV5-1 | ASSLRPQGATNTEAF
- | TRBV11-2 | ASSSRQGATYEQY
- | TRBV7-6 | ASSLGTGGIYEQY
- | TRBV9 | ASSVRLFGGTGELF
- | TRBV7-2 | ASSQVANYGYT
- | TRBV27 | ASSFEGQGSSPLH
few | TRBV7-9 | ASSPRGQGPYEQY
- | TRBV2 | ASSVTGTYEQY
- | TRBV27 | ASSLSAYNEQF
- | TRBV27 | ASRLRGNEQF
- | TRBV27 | ASSYRLAGYEQY
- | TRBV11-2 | ASSLRTGGTGELF